What follows are 4 T cell receptor beta chains derived from one specimen sequenced in a study of T cell clonality in common variable immunodeficiency. Clones were read by immunoSEQ multiplex PCR, and TCRdb kept only the in-frame ones, dropping some. The sample gives tens of thousands of clones, none seen only once, and the top ten clones hold approximately 1.7%. Sequenced: peripheral blood mononuclear cells. Receptors were obtained from a person between 18 and 75 years old in good health.

This clone has ten or more counts. The read terminates 3 residues ahead of where the CDR3 ends, so the germline J gene completes it. The chain combines TRBV4-1 with TRBJ2-7; 11 bases fit TRBD1. V shed 4 bases, J shed 6 bases, and the junction held 5 bases outside the gene matches. The CDR3 consists of 14 residues. The germline gives CDR1 MGHRA, CDR2 YSYEKL. The CDR3 reads CASSLPGQGVEQYF. The CDR3 DNA, read in part, is TGCGCCAGCAGCCTGCCGGGACAGGGGGTCGAG.

Comments on this clone: The sequenced fragment ends 3 residues before the CDR3 boundary, so the rest is inferred from the germline J gene. This sequence joins TRBV18 and TRBJ1-1, with a tentative D call TRBD1 (6 bases). V lost 2 bases, J lost 1 base, and 11 bases lay in between. CDR1 is KGHSH and CDR2 is LQKENI in the germline V gene. This CDR3 is 15 amino acids long. The CDR3 spells CASSPVDRRNTEAFF. The DNA read from the CDR3 is TGTGCCAGCTCACCAGTTGACAGGCGGAACACTGAA.

This clone was observed many times. The CDR3 is cut off 3 residues early in the read; its end comes from the germline J gene. This chain joins TRBV5-1 and TRBJ2-7; D might be TRBD1 (7 bases). From germline, CDR1 is SGHRS and CDR2 YFSETQ. Trimming shortened V by 4 bases and J by 2 bases, and 19 bases separated the two germline ends. This CDR3 is built from 16 residues. The covered CDR3 bases are TGCGCCAGCAGCCCGCGCCCCAGGGGGAGGACCTACGAG. Protein sequence: CASSPRPRGRTYE. The CDR3 as a whole reads CASSPRPRGRTYEQYF.

This clone was observed many times. The read finishes 3 residues shy of the CDR3 end, and the germline J gene is used to complete it. Other DNA sequences in this sample translate to the same CDR3. This sequence joins TRBV18 and TRBJ2-5; 10 nucleotides line up with TRBD1. V shed 3 bases, J shed 3 bases, and the junction held 1 base outside the gene matches. This CDR3 contains 14 residues. Germline V CDR1 and CDR2: KGHSH, LQKENI. The sequenced part of the CDR3 DNA is TGTGCCAGCTCACCGGGGACAGGGGAAGAGACC. It specifies CASSPGTGEET. The entire CDR3 reads CASSPGTGEETQYF.